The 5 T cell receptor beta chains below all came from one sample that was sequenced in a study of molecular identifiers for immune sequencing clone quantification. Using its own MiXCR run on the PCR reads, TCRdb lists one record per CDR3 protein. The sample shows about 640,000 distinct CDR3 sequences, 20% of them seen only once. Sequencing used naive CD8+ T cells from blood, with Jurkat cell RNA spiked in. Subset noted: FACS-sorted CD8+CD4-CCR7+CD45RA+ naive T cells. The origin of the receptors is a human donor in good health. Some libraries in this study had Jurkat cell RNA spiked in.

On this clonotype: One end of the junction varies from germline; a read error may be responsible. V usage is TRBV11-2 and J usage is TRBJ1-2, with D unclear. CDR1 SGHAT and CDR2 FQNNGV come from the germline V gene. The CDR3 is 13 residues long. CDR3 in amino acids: CASSPPEGYGYAF. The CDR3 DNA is TGTGCCAGCAGTCCCCCGGAGGGCTATGGCTACGCCTTC.

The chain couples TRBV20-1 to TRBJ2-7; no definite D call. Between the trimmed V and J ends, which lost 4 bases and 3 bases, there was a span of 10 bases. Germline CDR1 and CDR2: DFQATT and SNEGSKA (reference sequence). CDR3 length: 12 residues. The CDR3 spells CSAIPEGYEQYF. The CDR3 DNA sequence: TGCAGTGCTATCCCGGAAGGCTACGAGCAGTACTTC.

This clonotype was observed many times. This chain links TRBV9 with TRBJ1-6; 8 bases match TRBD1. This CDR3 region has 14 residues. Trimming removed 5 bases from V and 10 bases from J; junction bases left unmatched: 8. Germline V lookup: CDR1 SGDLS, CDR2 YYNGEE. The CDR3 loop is CASSPDRVGSPLHF. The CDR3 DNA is TGTGCCAGCAGTCCGGACAGGGTTGGATCACCCCTCCACTTT. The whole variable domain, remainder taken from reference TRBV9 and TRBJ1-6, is DSGVTQTPKHLITATGQRVTLRCSPRSGDLSVYWYQQSLDQGLQFLIQYYNGEERAKGNILERFSAQQFPDLHSELNLSSLELGDSALYFCASSPDRVGSPLHFGNGTRLTVT.

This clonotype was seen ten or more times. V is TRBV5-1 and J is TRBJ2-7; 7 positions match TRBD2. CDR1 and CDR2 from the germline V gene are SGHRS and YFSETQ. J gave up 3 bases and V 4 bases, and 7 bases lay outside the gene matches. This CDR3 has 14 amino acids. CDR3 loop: CASSLVGGDYEQYF. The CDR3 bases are TGCGCCAGCAGCCTCGTGGGAGGGGACTACGAGCAGTACTTC.

The CDR3 region is CASSDRTGVGEKLFF. The DNA of the CDR3 is TGTGCCAGCAGCGACAGGACAGGGGTAGGGGAAAAACTGTTTTTT. The genes are TRBV7-9 and TRBJ1-4, with TRBD1 matching 9 bases. In germline, CDR1 is SEHNR, CDR2 FQNEAQ (reference sequence). The CDR3 has 15 amino acids. V dropped 5 bases and J dropped 8; count of bases not matched to a gene: 9.